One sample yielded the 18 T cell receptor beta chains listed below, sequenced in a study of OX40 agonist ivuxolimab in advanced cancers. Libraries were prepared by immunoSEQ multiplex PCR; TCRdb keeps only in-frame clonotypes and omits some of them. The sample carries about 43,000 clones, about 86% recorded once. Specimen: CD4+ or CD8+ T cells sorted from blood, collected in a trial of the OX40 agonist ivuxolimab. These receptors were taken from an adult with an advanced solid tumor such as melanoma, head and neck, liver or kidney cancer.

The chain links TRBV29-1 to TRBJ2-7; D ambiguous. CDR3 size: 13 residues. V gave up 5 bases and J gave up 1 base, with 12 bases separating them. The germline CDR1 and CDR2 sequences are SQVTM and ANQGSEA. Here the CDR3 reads CSVQPDNSYEQYV. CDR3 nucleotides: TGCAGCGTTCAACCTGACAATTCCTACGAGCAGTACGTC.

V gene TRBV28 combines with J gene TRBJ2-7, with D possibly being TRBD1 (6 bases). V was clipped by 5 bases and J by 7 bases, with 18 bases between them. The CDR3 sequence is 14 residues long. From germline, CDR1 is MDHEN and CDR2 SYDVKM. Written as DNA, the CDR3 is TGTGCCAGCAGTCCTCGACGGACAGTCGAGGAGCAGTACTTC. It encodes CASSPRRTVEEQYF.

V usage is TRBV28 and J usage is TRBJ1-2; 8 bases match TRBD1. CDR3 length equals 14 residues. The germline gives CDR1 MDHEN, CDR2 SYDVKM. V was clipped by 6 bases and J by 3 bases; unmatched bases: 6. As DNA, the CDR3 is TGTGCCAGCAGCTCCAGGGGGCGAGACTATGGCTACACCTTC. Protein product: CASSSRGRDYGYTF.

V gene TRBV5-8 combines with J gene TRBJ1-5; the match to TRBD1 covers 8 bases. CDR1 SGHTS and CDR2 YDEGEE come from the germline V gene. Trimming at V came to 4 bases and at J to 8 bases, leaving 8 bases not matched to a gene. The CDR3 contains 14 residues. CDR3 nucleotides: TGTGCCAGCAGCCTAGGACAGGGCGTGGAGCCCCAGCATTTT. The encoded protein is CASSLGQGVEPQHF.

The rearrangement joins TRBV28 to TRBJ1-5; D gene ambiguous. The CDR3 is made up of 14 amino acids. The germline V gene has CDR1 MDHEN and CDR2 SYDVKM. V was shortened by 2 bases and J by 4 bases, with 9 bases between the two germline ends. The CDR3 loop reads CASSLVQGNQPQHF. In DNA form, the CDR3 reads TGTGCCAGCAGTTTAGTACAAGGAAATCAGCCCCAGCATTTT.

Here the CDR3 reads CASSQEWRQGAGELFF. The DNA of the CDR3 is TGCGCCAGCAGCCAAGAGTGGAGACAGGGGGCCGGGGAGCTGTTTTTT. The rearrangement joins TRBV4-1 to TRBJ2-2; 9 bases agree with TRBD1. V lost 0 bases, J lost 6 bases, and 5 bases stayed unmatched. This CDR3 comprises 16 residues. The germline CDR1 and CDR2 sequences are MGHRA and YSYEKL.

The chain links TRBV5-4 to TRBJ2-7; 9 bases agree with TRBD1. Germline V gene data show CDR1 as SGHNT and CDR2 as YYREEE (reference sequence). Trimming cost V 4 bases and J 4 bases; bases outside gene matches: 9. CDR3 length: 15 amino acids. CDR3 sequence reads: CASSGTGTGTYEQYF. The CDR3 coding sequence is TGTGCCAGCAGCGGTACCGGGACAGGGACGTACGAGCAGTACTTC.

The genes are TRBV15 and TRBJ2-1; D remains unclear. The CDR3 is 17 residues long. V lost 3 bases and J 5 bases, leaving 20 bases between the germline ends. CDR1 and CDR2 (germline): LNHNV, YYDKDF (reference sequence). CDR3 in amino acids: CATSSTKFPLTHNEQFF. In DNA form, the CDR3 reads TGTGCCACCAGCAGCACCAAGTTTCCTTTAACCCACAATGAGCAGTTCTTC.

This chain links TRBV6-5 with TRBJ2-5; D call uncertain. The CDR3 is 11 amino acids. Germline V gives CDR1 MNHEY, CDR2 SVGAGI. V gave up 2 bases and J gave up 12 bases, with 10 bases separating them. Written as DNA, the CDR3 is TGTGCCAGCAGTTACCCCGGCCCTGAGTACTTC. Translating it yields CASSYPGPEYF.

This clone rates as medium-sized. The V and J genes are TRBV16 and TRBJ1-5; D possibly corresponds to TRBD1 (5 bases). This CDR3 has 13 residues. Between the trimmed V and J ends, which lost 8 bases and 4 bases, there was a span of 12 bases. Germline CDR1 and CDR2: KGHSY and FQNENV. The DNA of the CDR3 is TGTGCCAGCGCTCACCCAGGGAATCAGCCCCAGCATTTT. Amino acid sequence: CASAHPGNQPQHF.

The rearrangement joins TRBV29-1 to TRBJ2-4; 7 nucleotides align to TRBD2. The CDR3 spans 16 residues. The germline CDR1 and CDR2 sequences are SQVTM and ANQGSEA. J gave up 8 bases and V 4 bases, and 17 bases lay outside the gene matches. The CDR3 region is CSVVGGYGVSLDIQYF. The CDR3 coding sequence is TGCAGCGTTGTGGGAGGGTATGGAGTTTCGCTCGACATTCAGTACTTC.

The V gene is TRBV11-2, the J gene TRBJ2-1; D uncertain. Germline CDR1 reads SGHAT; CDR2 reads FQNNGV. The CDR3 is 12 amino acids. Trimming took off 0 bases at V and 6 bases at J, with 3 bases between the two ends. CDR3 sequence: CASSLDPNEQFF. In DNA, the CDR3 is TGTGCCAGCAGCTTAGATCCCAATGAGCAGTTCTTC.

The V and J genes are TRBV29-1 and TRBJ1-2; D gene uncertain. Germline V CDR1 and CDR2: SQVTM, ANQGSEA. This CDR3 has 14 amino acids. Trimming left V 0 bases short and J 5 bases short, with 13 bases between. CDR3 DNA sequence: TGCAGCGTTGAAGAGGGCCGGGAAGCTTATGGCTACACCTTC. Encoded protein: CSVEEGREAYGYTF.

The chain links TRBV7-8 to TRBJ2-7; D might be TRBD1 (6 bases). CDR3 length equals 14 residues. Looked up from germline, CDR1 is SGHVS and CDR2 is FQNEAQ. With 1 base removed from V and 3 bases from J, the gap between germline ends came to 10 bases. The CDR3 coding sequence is TGTGCCAGCAGCTTAGAGCAGGGGAACTACGAGCAGTACTTC. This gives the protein CASSLEQGNYEQYF.

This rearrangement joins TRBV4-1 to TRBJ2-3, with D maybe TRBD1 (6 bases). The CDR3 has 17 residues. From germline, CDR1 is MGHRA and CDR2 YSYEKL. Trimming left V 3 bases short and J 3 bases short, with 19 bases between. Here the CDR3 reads CASSQGAGRTATDTQYF. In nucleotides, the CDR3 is TGCGCCAGCAGCCAGGGGGCTGGCAGGACAGCAACAGATACGCAGTATTTT.

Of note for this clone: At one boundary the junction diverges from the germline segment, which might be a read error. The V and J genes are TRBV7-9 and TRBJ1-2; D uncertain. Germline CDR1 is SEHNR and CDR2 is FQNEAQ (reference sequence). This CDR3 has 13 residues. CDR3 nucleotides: TGTGCCAGCAGCCACTACGCTAACGATGGCTACACCTTC. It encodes CASSHYANDGYTF.

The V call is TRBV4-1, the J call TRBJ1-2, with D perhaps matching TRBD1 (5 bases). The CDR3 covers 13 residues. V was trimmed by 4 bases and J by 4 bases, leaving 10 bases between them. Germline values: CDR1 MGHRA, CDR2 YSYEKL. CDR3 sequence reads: CASSPGTLYGYTF. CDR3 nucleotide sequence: TGCGCCAGCAGCCCAGGGACCCTCTATGGCTACACCTTC.

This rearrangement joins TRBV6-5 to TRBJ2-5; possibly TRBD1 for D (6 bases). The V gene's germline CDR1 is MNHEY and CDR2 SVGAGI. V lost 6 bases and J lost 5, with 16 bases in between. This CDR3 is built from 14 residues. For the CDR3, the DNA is TGTGCCAGCAGGACCGGGACACAGTTTGAGACCCAGTACTTC. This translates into CASRTGTQFETQYF.